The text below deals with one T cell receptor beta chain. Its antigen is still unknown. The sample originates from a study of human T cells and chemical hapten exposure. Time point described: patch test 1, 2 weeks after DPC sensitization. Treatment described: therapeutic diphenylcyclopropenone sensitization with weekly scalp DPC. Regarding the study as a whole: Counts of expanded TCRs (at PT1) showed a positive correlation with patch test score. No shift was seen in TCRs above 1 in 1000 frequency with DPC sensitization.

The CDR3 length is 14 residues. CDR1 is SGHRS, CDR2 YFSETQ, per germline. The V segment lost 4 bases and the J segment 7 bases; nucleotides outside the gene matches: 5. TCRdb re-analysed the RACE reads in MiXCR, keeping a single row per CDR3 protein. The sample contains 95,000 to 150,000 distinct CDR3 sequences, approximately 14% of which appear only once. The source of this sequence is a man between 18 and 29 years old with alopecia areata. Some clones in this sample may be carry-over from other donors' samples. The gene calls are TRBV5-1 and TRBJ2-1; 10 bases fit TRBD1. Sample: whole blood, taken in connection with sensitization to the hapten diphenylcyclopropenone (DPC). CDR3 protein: CASSTGTGANEQFF. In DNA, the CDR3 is TGCGCCAGCAGCACTGGGACAGGGGCGAATGAGCAGTTCTTC.